These 17 T cell receptor beta chains came from one sample sequenced in a study of Tregs in tolerant kidney transplant recipients. The table came from immunoSEQ multiplex PCR; TCRdb's copy has only in-frame clones and leaves some out. This sample contains some 30,000 clones. Mixed chimerism was transient after nonmyeloablative marrow transplants from related graft donors. Sequenced here: CD4+ T cells from blood (PBMCs), sampled 24 months after the transplant. Source of these receptors: a human patient who received a combined kidney and bone marrow transplant. Some of the T cells may derive from the graft donor.

As concerns this clone: The read finishes 3 residues shy of the CDR3 end, and the germline J gene is used to complete it. The chain is built from TRBV7-2 and TRBJ2-3; D ambiguous. Germline assignment: CDR1 SGHTA and CDR2 FQGNSA. Trimming took 5 bases from V and 4 from J, leaving 13 bases between them. This CDR3 contains 14 residues. The CDR3 reads CASSGADFSDTQYF. The CDR3 bases that were read are TGTGCCAGCAGCGGAGCAGACTTTTCAGATACG. Combining the CDR3 with reference TRBV7-2 and TRBJ2-3 gives the whole variable domain GAGVSQSPSNKVTEKGKDVELRCDPISGHTALYWYRQSLGQGLEFLIYFQGNSAPDKSGLPSDRFSAERTGGSVSTLTIQRTQQEDSAVYLCASSGADFSDTQYFGPGTRLTVL.

With regard to this clone: The CDR3 end is not reached by the read, which stops 3 residues before it; the germline J gene fills it in. The gene calls are TRBV10-3 and TRBJ1-3, with D tentatively TRBD1 (6 bases). The germline V and J ends were trimmed by 3 bases and 2 bases, with 11 bases remaining between them. This CDR3 has 15 amino acids. Germline-derived CDR1 and CDR2 are ENHRY and SYGVKD. The CDR3 sequence: CAISERGRTGNTIYF. The part of the CDR3 DNA that was read is TGTGCCATCAGTGAAAGGGGGAGGACTGGAAACACC.

As for this clone: The read finishes 3 residues shy of the CDR3 end, and the germline J gene is used to complete it. The chain combines TRBV20-1 with TRBJ1-1; D possibly corresponds to TRBD1 (6 bases). Germline V gene lookup returns CDR1 DFQATT and CDR2 SNEGSKA (reference sequence). The CDR3 has 13 amino acids. V lost 3 bases, J lost 2 bases, and 10 bases lay in between. CDR3 region: CSASTTGNTEAFF. CDR3 DNA (partial): TGCAGTGCTAGCACGACAGGAAACACTGAA.

With regard to this clone: The read gets to within 3 residues of the CDR3 end, and the germline J gene fills in the rest. V and J are TRBV7-3 and TRBJ2-5; D may be TRBD2 (6 bases). Between the trimmed V and J ends, which lost 2 bases and 3 bases, there was a span of 7 bases. The CDR3 is made up of 13 amino acids. From germline, CDR1 is SGHTA and CDR2 FQGTGA. CDR3 region: CASSLVAEETQYF. The covered CDR3 bases are TGTGCCAGCAGCTTAGTAGCGGAAGAGACC.

On this clone itself: The CDR3 end is not reached by the read, which stops 3 residues before it; the germline J gene fills it in. The chain links TRBV30 to TRBJ2-3; TRBD2 might be the D (6 bases). V dropped 5 bases and J dropped 1 base, with 13 bases sitting between them. In germline, CDR1 is GTSNPN, CDR2 SVGIG (reference sequence). The CDR3 is 14 residues long. Partial CDR3 DNA: TGTGCCTGGGATTTGGCTAGCGGCACAGATACG. Protein: CAWDLASGTDT. The complete CDR3 sequence is CAWDLASGTDTQYF. The entire variable domain, with the rest obtained from reference TRBV30 and TRBJ2-3, is as follows: SQTIHQWPATLVQPVGSPLSLECTVEGTSNPNLYWYRQAAGRGLQLLFYSVGIGQISSEVPQNLSASRPQDRQFILSSKKLLLSDSGFYLCAWDLASGTDTQYFGPGTRLTVL.

CDR3 DNA, as far as it was read: TGTGCCAGCAGAAACAGGGACTCCTACGAG. It yields the protein CASRNRDSYE. The full CDR3 protein reads CASRNRDSYEQYF. The genes are TRBV6-4 and TRBJ2-7; TRBD1 might be the D (6 bases). Sequencing ends 3 residues short of the CDR3 end; the germline J gene provides the rest. This CDR3 is 13 amino acids long. With 6 bases removed from V and 0 bases from J, the gap between germline ends came to 9 bases. CDR1 and CDR2 (germline): MRHNA, SNTAGT.

As concerns this clone: From the germline J gene comes the end of the CDR3, since the read stops 3 residues before it. The chain carries TRBV6-1 and TRBJ2-3; 8 nucleotides agree with TRBD1. This CDR3 region has 13 residues. Per the germline V gene, CDR1 is MNHNS and CDR2 is SASEGT. The sequenced CDR3 bases are TGTGCCAGCAGTGAAGGAGTCAGGGGGCCG. The encoded protein is CASSEGVRGP. The CDR3 reads in full as CASSEGVRGPQYF.

Note on this clone: The read is 3 residues too short to cover the CDR3 end, so that end is filled in from the germline J gene. The genes are TRBV20-1 and TRBJ1-6; 7 bases fit TRBD1. Germline V gene lookup returns CDR1 DFQATT and CDR2 SNEGSKA (reference sequence). The CDR3 sequence is 14 residues long. V lost 3 bases to trimming and J lost 10 bases; unmatched junction nucleotides: 9. The CDR3 sequence is CSASKRGRRSPLHF. The part of the CDR3 DNA that was read is TGCAGTGCTAGTAAAAGGGGGCGACGGTCACCC.

As regards this clone: The sequence runs out 3 residues before the end of the CDR3; the remainder is reconstructed from the germline J gene. V usage is TRBV6-2 or TRBV6-3 and J usage is TRBJ2-7; 7 nucleotides match TRBD2. Trimming took 6 bases from V and 2 from J; bases not matched to a gene: 10. CDR1 MNHEY and CDR2 SVGEGT come from the germline V gene. There are 15 residues in the CDR3. Here the CDR3 reads CASSERGDPTYEQYF. CDR3 DNA, as far as it was read: TGTGCCAGCAGCGAGCGGGGTGATCCTACCTACGAG.

Points on this clone: The CDR3 end lies 3 residues beyond the end of the read and is filled in from the germline J gene. The V and J genes are TRBV2 and TRBJ2-7; tentative D call: TRBD2 (5 bases). Per germline, CDR1 SNHLY and CDR2 FYNNEI. The CDR3 sequence is 14 residues long. V shed 1 base and J shed 2 bases, with 9 bases lying between them. The covered CDR3 bases are TGTGCCAGCAGTGAAGTCGGGGAGACCTACGAG. This encodes CASSEVGETYE. The whole CDR3 protein is CASSEVGETYEQYF. Variable domain in full (rest from reference TRBV2 and TRBJ2-7): EPEVTQTPSHQVTQMGQEVILRCVPISNHLYFYWYRQILGQKVEFLVSFYNNEISEKSEIFDDQFSVERPDGSNFTLKIRSTKLEDSAMYFCASSEVGETYEQYFGPGTRLTVT.

Details on this clone: The read terminates 3 residues ahead of where the CDR3 ends, so the germline J gene completes it. The chain joins TRBV7-2 to TRBJ2-7; D may be TRBD2 (5 bases). Germline V CDR1 and CDR2: SGHTA, FQGNSA. V was pared by 5 bases and J by 3 bases, with 14 bases between. The CDR3 covers 14 residues. Incomplete CDR3 DNA: TGTGCCAGCAGCACAACCGGACTTAACTACGAG. This translates into CASSTTGLNYE. The entire CDR3 reads CASSTTGLNYEQYF. The entire variable domain, with the rest obtained from reference TRBV7-2 and TRBJ2-7, is as follows: GAGVSQSPSNKVTEKGKDVELRCDPISGHTALYWYRQSLGQGLEFLIYFQGNSAPDKSGLPSDRFSAERTGGSVSTLTIQRTQQEDSAVYLCASSTTGLNYEQYFGPGTRLTVT.

Of note for this clone: The missing CDR3 end, 3 residues past where the read stops, is filled in from the germline J gene. The chain carries TRBV7-3 and TRBJ2-6; D may be TRBD2 (6 bases). Trimming removed 5 bases at V and 2 bases at J, with 10 bases between. The germline CDR1 and CDR2 sequences are SGHTA and FQGTGA. The CDR3 runs 15 residues. Incomplete CDR3 DNA: TGTGCCAGCAGCCGTGGGGGGACTGGGGCCAACGTC. Its protein is CASSRGGTGANV. The complete CDR3 protein is CASSRGGTGANVLTF.

Partial CDR3 DNA: TGTGCCAGCAGCCCATTCGAGGACTTCAATGAG. It codes for CASSPFEDFNE. The CDR3 as a whole reads CASSPFEDFNEQFF. The chain links TRBV7-8 to TRBJ2-1; a possible D gene is TRBD2 (5 bases). The CDR3 end falls 3 residues outside the read, so it is completed with the germline J gene. Between the trimmed V and J ends, which lost 5 bases and 6 bases, there was a span of 14 bases. There are 14 residues in the CDR3. CDR1 is SGHVS and CDR2 is FQNEAQ in the germline V gene.

Turning to this clone: The read finishes 3 residues shy of the CDR3 end, and the germline J gene is used to complete it. V is TRBV20-1 and J is TRBJ1-5; 10 positions agree with TRBD1. Germline CDR1 reads DFQATT; CDR2 reads SNEGSKA (reference sequence). This CDR3 spans 16 amino acids. V shed 6 bases and J 3 bases; nucleotides not matched to a gene: 11. The sequenced CDR3 bases are TGCAGTGCCCTCCCGCTCGGACAGGGGGACAATCAGCCC. This sequence encodes CSALPLGQGDNQP. The full CDR3 protein reads CSALPLGQGDNQPQHF.

Turning to this clone: The read finishes 3 residues shy of the CDR3 end, and the germline J gene is used to complete it. The rearrangement uses TRBV5-5 and TRBJ2-7, with D perhaps TRBD1 (6 bases). This CDR3 has 15 amino acids. Trimming cost V 1 base and J 3 bases, with 14 bases left between them. Germline V gives CDR1 SGHKS, CDR2 YYEKEE (reference sequence). Incomplete CDR3 DNA: TGTGCCAGCAGCTTGCCGCCAGGACAGCTCTACGAG. Encoded protein: CASSLPPGQLYE. The entire CDR3 protein is CASSLPPGQLYEQYF.

A note on this clone: The read ends 3 residues before the CDR3 terminus; that terminus is restored from the germline J gene. The chain carries TRBV7-2 and TRBJ2-7; 9 nucleotides match TRBD2. This CDR3 is 15 amino acids long. Trimming took 5 bases from V and 0 from J; bases not matched to a gene: 5. Germline CDR1 is SGHTA and CDR2 is FQGNSA. The CDR3 reads CASSPGLALSYEQYF. CDR3 bases read: TGTGCCAGCAGCCCTGGACTAGCGCTCTCCTACGAG.

CDR3 DNA, as far as it was read: TGTGCCAGTAGTGGAGGGACTAGCGGGAGGAACCATGAG. It codes for CASSGGTSGRNHE. The entire CDR3 sequence reads CASSGGTSGRNHEQFF. The J gene is TRBJ2-1, the V gene TRBV19; the match to TRBD2 covers 15 bases. From the germline J gene comes the end of the CDR3, since the read stops 3 residues before it. Trimming removed 5 bases from V and 8 bases from J; junction bases left unmatched: 7. The CDR3 is 16 amino acids. Germline lookup yields CDR1 LNHDA and CDR2 SQIVND (reference sequence).